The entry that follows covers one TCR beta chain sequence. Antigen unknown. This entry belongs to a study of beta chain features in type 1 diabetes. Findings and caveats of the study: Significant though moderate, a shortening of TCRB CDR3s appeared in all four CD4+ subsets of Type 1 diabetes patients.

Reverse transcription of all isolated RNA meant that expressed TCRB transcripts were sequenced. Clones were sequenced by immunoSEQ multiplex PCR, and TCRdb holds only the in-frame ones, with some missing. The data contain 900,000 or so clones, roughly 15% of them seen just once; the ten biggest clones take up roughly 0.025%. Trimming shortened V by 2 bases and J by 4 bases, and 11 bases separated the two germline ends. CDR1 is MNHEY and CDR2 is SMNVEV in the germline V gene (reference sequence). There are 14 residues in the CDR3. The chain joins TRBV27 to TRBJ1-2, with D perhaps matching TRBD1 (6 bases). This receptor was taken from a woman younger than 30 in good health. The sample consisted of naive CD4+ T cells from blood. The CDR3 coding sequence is TGTGCCAGCAGTTTAGACAGGTTCCTCTATGGCTACACCTTC. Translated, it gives CASSLDRFLYGYTF.